These T cell receptor beta chains were read from a single sample in a study of control samples from healthy donors and cancer patients. The data were produced by immunoSEQ multiplex PCR, yet TCRdb's version contains in-frame clones alone and is incomplete. The table lists roughly 63,000 clones, about 90% of them singletons, with around 6% in the top ten. The sample consisted of PBMCs. The source of these receptors is a man between 60 and 75 years old with colorectal cancer. Each CDR3 is given with its conserved first and last residue. A D gene is named only where the DNA matches it firmly. For some rows the clone size is stated as once, few or many, or as a class when expanded; others skip it.

CASSLERVGYTF	TGTGCCAGCAGCTTGGAAAGGGTTGGCTACACCTTC	NA	TRBJ1-2	NA	TRBV5-6
CASSPAGRDRNTGELFF	TGTGCCAGCAGCCCGGCTGGCAGGGACAGGAACACCGGGGAGCTGTTTTTT	TRBD1	TRBJ2-2	NA	TRBV7-8
CASSFRDFTGELFF	TGTGCCAGCAGCTTCCGGGACTTCACCGGGGAGCTGTTTTTT	NA	TRBJ2-2	NA	TRBV5-5
CARSLEGGETQYF	TGTGCCAGAAGCTTGGAGGGGGGAGAGACCCAGTACTTC	NA	TRBJ2-5	few	TRBV5-3
CASSAAERPNNEQFF	TGTGCCAGCAGTGCCGCCGAGCGACCGAACAATGAGCAGTTCTTC	NA	TRBJ2-1	NA	TRBV25-1
CASRGIRETQYF	TGTGCCAGCAGAGGGATACGGGAGACCCAGTACTTC	NA	TRBJ2-5	once	TRBV7-8
CATGFSGNTIYF	TGTGCGACAGGGTTCTCTGGAAACACCATATATTTT	TRBD1	TRBJ1-3	few	TRBV19
CASSLGRELYEQYF	TGTGCCAGCAGCTTGGGCCGCGAACTCTACGAGCAGTACTTC	NA	TRBJ2-7	NA	TRBV5-6
CASSLRGVPQETQYF	TGTGCCAGCAGCTTACGAGGGGTTCCCCAAGAGACCCAGTACTTC	NA	TRBJ2-5	NA	TRBV7-6
CASSYGGWMGGNEQFF	TGTGCCAGCAGTTACGGAGGGTGGATGGGTGGGAATGAGCAGTTCTTC	NA	TRBJ2-1	NA	TRBV6-6
CASSPGQGLTQYF	TGCGCCAGCAGCCCGGGACAGGGGCTGACCCAGTACTTC	TRBD1	TRBJ2-5	NA	TRBV10-2
CAWSGLGQGRTGYTF	TGTGCCTGGAGTGGATTGGGACAGGGGAGGACTGGCTACACCTTC	TRBD1	TRBJ1-2	NA	TRBV30
CASSSLQGLGAFF	TGTGCCAGCAGTTCCCTACAGGGGTTGGGAGCTTTCTTT	TRBD1	TRBJ1-1	NA	TRBV6-5
CASSSTGTYGYTF	TGTGCCAGCAGCTCGACAGGGACCTATGGCTACACCTTC	TRBD1	TRBJ1-2	NA	TRBV13
CASNPGGPASGNTIYF	TGTGCCAGCAACCCGGGGGGCCCAGCATCTGGAAACACCATATATTTT	NA	TRBJ1-3	NA	TRBV5-5
CAIRAPGQGSYEQYF	TGTGCCATCAGAGCACCGGGACAGGGGTCCTACGAGCAGTACTTC	TRBD1	TRBJ2-7	NA	TRBV10-3
CASRPPGHPYEQYF	TGTGCCAGCAGGCCTCCGGGACACCCCTACGAGCAGTACTTC	NA	TRBJ2-7	NA	TRBV27
CASSFGERGSPLHF	TGTGCCAGCAGCTTCGGGGAGCGCGGTTCACCCCTCCACTTT	NA	TRBJ1-6	NA	TRBV5-4
CASRVGPGREQYF	TGTGCCAGCCGCGTGGGACCTGGACGGGAGCAGTACTTC	NA	TRBJ2-7	NA	TRBV7-8
CASSETPLAGGGYNEQFF	TGTGCCAGCAGCGAGACCCCTTTAGCGGGGGGTGGTTACAATGAGCAGTTCTTC	TRBD2	TRBJ2-1	once	TRBV9
CASSVEGQINSPLHF	TGTGCCAGCAGCGTAGAGGGACAGATTAATTCACCCCTCCACTTT	TRBD1	TRBJ1-6	NA	TRBV9
CASSQGRGGNTEAFF	TGTGCCAGCAGCCAAGGCCGGGGAGGGAACACTGAAGCTTTCTTT	NA	TRBJ1-1	NA	TRBV4-2
CASSAIQRGAGTDTQYF	TGTGCCAGCAGCGCAATTCAGCGGGGTGCGGGCACAGATACGCAGTATTTT	TRBD2	TRBJ2-3	NA	TRBV2
CASSGRGLETQYF	TGTGCCAGCAGCGGCAGGGGTCTTGAGACCCAGTACTTC	NA	TRBJ2-5	NA	TRBV6-5
CASSFARDRGYGQYF	TGTGCCAGCAGCTTCGCCCGGGACAGGGGCTACGGGCAGTACTTC	TRBD1	TRBJ2-7	NA	TRBV7-9
CASLDRSAEAFF	TGTGCCAGTTTAGACAGGAGCGCTGAAGCTTTCTTT	NA	TRBJ1-1	NA	TRBV19
CASSWSVTSTDTQYF	TGTGCCAGCAGTTGGAGCGTAACTAGCACAGATACGCAGTATTTT	NA	TRBJ2-3	NA	TRBV27
CSVAGTGFGYTF	TGCAGCGTCGCCGGGACAGGGTTTGGCTACACCTTC	TRBD1	TRBJ1-2	NA	TRBV29-1
CASSSNQDGYNEQFF	TGTGCCAGCAGCTCAAATCAGGACGGATACAATGAGCAGTTCTTC	NA	TRBJ2-1	NA	TRBV5-5
CASKSGVGYTF	TGTGCCAGCAAGTCAGGGGTTGGCTACACCTTC	NA	TRBJ1-2	NA	TRBV10-3
CATSRDRGPGTLYEQYF	TGTGCCACCAGCAGAGATAGGGGCCCGGGGACCCTCTACGAGCAGTACTTC	NA	TRBJ2-7	NA	TRBV15
CASLGPAGGWNTEAFF	TGTGCCAGCTTAGGCCCGGCAGGGGGTTGGAACACTGAAGCTTTCTTT	TRBD1	TRBJ1-1	NA	TRBV28
CASSISGGRETQYF	TGTGCCAGTAGTATTTCAGGGGGCAGGGAGACCCAGTACTTC	TRBD1	TRBJ2-5	NA	TRBV19
CASSQAVAGGYNEQFF	TGCGCCAGCAGCCAAGCGGTTGCGGGGGGATACAATGAGCAGTTCTTC	TRBD2	TRBJ2-1	NA	TRBV4-1
CSASSVHSNQPQHF	TGCAGTGCTAGTTCGGTACATAGCAATCAGCCCCAGCATTTT	NA	TRBJ1-5	NA	TRBV20-1
CASSIDGPSYEQYF	TGTGCCAGCAGCATCGACGGCCCCTCCTACGAGCAGTACTTC	NA	TRBJ2-7	few	TRBV6-5
CASSPRDRADTQYF	TGTGCCAGCAGCCCCCGGGACCGGGCAGATACGCAGTATTTT	NA	TRBJ2-3	NA	TRBV9
CASSESVRAPPEAFF	TGCGCCAGCAGTGAGTCAGTCCGGGCCCCCCCAGAAGCCTTCTTT	NA	TRBJ1-1	NA	TRBV10-1
CASSSPGLAKETQYF	TGTGCCAGCAGTTCTCCGGGACTAGCTAAAGAGACCCAGTACTTC	TRBD2	TRBJ2-5	NA	TRBV28
CASSNDRGRGNTIYF	TGTGCCAGCAGTAACGACAGGGGGCGAGGAAACACCATATATTTT	TRBD1	TRBJ1-3	NA	TRBV2
CAWGYTALAFF	TGTGCCTGGGGATATACAGCCCTAGCTTTCTTT	NA	TRBJ1-1	NA	TRBV30
CSLRVGYGYTF	TGCAGTCTCAGGGTCGGCTATGGCTACACCTTC	NA	TRBJ1-2	NA	TRBV20-1
CASRSSRQGIDTQYF	TGTGCCAGCAGGTCCTCTCGACAGGGAATAGATACGCAGTATTTT	TRBD1	TRBJ2-3	few	TRBV6-5
CASSQVGQNTEAFF	TGCGCCAGCAGCCAAGTAGGGCAGAACACTGAAGCTTTCTTT	NA	TRBJ1-1	NA	TRBV4-1
CASKRITGQSSGELFF	TGTGCCAGTAAACGTATTACGGGACAGTCGTCCGGGGAGCTGTTTTTT	TRBD1	TRBJ2-2	NA	TRBV19
CASSPQAWPTYNSPLHF	TGTGCCAGCAGCCCCCAGGCTTGGCCTACCTATAATTCACCCCTCCACTTT	NA	TRBJ1-6	NA	TRBV4-2
CATARTAATNTEAFF	TGCGCCACCGCAAGGACAGCTGCTACGAACACTGAAGCTTTCTTT	NA	TRBJ1-1	NA	TRBV10-2
CASSLGRGPGTGELFF	TGTGCCAGCAGCTTAGGTCGGGGTCCCGGGACCGGGGAGCTGTTTTTT	NA	TRBJ2-2	NA	TRBV7-7
CASSLRAVETDTQYF	TGTGCCAGCAGCTTAAGGGCAGTGGAGACAGATACGCAGTATTTT	NA	TRBJ2-3	NA	TRBV11-3
CASSPELGEQFF	TGTGCCAGCAGCCCGGAGCTGGGTGAGCAGTTCTTC	NA	TRBJ2-1	NA	TRBV7-2
CASSPTGNSNQPQHF	TGCGCCAGCAGTCCCACGGGGAACAGCAATCAGCCCCAGCATTTT	NA	TRBJ1-5	NA	TRBV5-1
CSASPRDSYNEQFF	TGCAGTGCTAGTCCTCGCGACTCCTACAATGAGCAGTTCTTC	NA	TRBJ2-1	NA	TRBV20-1
CASSRQAPSYEQYF	TGCGCCAGCAGCCGGCAGGCTCCCTCCTACGAGCAGTACTTC	NA	TRBJ2-7	NA	TRBV5-1
CASSLEGGTDTQYF	TGTGCCAGCAGCCTAGAGGGGGGCACGGATACGCAGTATTTT	NA	TRBJ2-3	NA	TRBV7-2
CASSAGTTDTQYF	TGTGCCAGCAGCGCGGGGACTACAGATACGCAGTATTTT	NA	TRBJ2-3	NA	TRBV7-6
CASSQGALTGELFF	TGTGCCAGTAGCCAGGGGGCTCTCACCGGGGAGCTGTTTTTT	TRBD1	TRBJ2-2	NA	TRBV19
CATSRTREISKNIQYF	TGTGCCACCAGCAGAACTAGGGAAATATCCAAAAACATTCAGTACTTC	NA	TRBJ2-4	NA	TRBV15
CASSQGPGATEAFF	TGCGCCAGCAGCCAAGGACCAGGGGCAACTGAAGCTTTCTTT	NA	TRBJ1-1	NA	TRBV4-1
CASSLTPSTDTQYF	TGTGCCAGCAGCTTAACCCCTAGCACAGATACGCAGTATTTT	NA	TRBJ2-3	NA	TRBV7-2
CASSLGTNNYGYTF	TGCGCCAGCAGCTTGGGGACTAACAACTATGGCTACACCTTC	NA	TRBJ1-2	NA	TRBV5-1